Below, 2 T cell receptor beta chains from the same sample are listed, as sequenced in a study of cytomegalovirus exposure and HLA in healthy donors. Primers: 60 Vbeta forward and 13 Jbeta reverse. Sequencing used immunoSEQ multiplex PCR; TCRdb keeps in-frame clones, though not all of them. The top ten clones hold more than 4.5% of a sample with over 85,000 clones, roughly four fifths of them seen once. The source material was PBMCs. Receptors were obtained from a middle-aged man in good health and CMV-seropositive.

CDR3 in amino acids: CASSFGGLAGAGDTQYF. The CDR3 DNA is TGTGCCAGCAGCTTCGGGGGACTAGCGGGAGCGGGAGATACGCAGTATTTT. The chain recombines TRBV11-3 with TRBJ2-3, with 14 bases fitting TRBD2. Germline loops: CDR1 SGHNT, CDR2 YENEEA. The CDR3 runs 17 residues. The junction had 7 bases not matched to a gene; V was cut back by 3 bases and J by 5 bases.

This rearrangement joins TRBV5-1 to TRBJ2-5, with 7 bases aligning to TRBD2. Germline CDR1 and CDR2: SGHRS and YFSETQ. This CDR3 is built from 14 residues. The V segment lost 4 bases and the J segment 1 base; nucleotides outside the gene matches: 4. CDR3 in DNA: TGCGCCAGCAGCCGAGCTAGCGGCCAAGAGACCCAGTACTTC. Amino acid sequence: CASSRASGQETQYF.